This T cell receptor (beta chain) was recorded in a study of T cells in Graves' hyperthyroidism and ophthalmopathy. Study details: Peripheral blood was acquired at first diagnosis, ahead of any therapy whatsoever. Whole-study results and caveats: Most thyroid clonotypes expanded above 0.001 were also detected in blood.

Disease duration under 2 months; hyperthyroidism patients were aged 18 to 65. This sample holds PBMCs from less than 13 ml fresh peripheral blood. This clonotype was seen just once. Its antigen is unidentified. In germline, CDR1 is LGHNA, CDR2 YSLEER. This CDR3 has 18 residues. Deletions cut 2 bases from V and 0 bases from J, with 19 bases between. Authors of the study amplified TCR beta CDR3 regions from RNA transcripts. The HTBI primer set served for first-round RT-PCR of the TCR CDR3. TCRdb re-called the multiplex PCR reads through MiXCR, storing one row per CDR3 protein. The profile covers over 200,000 distinct CDR3 sequences, with approximately 20% appearing a single time and over 35% taken by the ten largest.

The gene calls are TRBV4-3 and TRBJ1-2; no definite D call. This clonotype was obtained from a man in his forties with Graves' hyperthyroidism. What was sequenced was blood. As DNA, the CDR3 is TGCGCCAGCAGCCAATCCATTAACCGACGCCTTCCTAACTATGGCTACACCTTC. As protein: CASSQSINRRLPNYGYTF.